Only a few counts were recorded for the clone carrying this TCR beta chain. CDR3 length: 14 amino acids. Losses at the gene ends were 3 bases for V and 4 bases for J; bases not matched to a gene: 5. The germline gives CDR1 SGHRS, CDR2 YFSETQ. How the authors handled the data: Amplification from reference gene primers served as the basis for estimated nucleated cell counts. Profiling relied on immunoSEQ multiplex PCR, and the TCRdb table lists in-frame clones only, not all of them. For V, J and clone size, that table is used; D and trimming come from the DNA. Counted here are around 250,000 clones, around nine tenths occurring once; the ten biggest clones make up roughly 8.5%. These data belong to a study of blood T cell repertoires in COVID-19. Study information: Donors in the United States, Italy and Spain gave samples during acute or convalescent COVID-19. T cells, B-cell-depleted T cells, or PBMCs supplied cDNA or gDNA.

V and J are TRBV5-1 and TRBJ1-2; 8 nucleotides line up with TRBD1. The sequence was collected from a man between 35 and 55 years old with active or convalescent COVID-19. The sequenced material came from peripheral blood. The CDR3 DNA is TGCGCCAGCAGCTCGACAGGGGAAGCCTATGGCTACACCTTC. It specifies CASSSTGEAYGYTF.